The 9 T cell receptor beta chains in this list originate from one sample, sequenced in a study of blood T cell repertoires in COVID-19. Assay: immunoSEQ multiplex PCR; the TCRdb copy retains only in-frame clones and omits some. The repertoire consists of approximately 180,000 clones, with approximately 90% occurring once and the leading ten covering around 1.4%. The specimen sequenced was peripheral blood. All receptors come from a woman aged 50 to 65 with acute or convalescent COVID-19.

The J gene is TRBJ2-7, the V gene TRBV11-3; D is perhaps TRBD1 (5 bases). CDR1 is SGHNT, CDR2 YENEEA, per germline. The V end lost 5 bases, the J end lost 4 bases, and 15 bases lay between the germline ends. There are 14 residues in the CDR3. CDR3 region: CASSAGHLTYEQYF. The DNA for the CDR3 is TGTGCCAGCAGCGCCGGACACCTTACTTACGAGCAGTACTTC.

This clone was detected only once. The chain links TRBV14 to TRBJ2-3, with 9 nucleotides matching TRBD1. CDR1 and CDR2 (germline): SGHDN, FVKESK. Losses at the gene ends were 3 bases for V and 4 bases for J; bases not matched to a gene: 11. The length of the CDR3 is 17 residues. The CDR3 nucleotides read TGTGCCAGCAGCCAGGACGACAGGGGGTCTAGTCCAGATACGCAGTATTTT. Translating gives CASSQDDRGSSPDTQYF. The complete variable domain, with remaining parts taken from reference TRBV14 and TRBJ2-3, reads EAGVTQFPSHSVIEKGQTVTLRCDPISGHDNLYWYRRVMGKEIKFLLHFVKESKQDESGMPNNRFLAERTGGTYSTLKVQPAELEDSGVYFCASSQDDRGSSPDTQYFGPGTRLTVL.

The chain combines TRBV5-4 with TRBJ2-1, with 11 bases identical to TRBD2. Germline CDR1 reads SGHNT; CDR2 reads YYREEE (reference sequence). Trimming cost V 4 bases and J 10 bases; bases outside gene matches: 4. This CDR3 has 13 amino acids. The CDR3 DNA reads TGTGCCAGCAGCCCGACTAGCGGGGTCGAGCAGTTCTTC. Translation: CASSPTSGVEQFF.

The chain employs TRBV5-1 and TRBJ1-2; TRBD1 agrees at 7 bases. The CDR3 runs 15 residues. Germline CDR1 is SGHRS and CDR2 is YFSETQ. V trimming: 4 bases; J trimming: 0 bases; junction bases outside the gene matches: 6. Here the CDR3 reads CASSTRTGSNYGYTF. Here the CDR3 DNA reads TGCGCCAGCAGCACTCGGACAGGTTCTAACTATGGCTACACCTTC.

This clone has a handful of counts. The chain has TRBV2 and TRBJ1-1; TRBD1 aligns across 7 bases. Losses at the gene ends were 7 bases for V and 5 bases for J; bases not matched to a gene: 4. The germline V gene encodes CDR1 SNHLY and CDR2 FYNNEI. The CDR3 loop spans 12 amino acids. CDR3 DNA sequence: TGTGCCAGCACTAGGGGGCAAACTGAAGCTTTCTTT. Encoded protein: CASTRGQTEAFF. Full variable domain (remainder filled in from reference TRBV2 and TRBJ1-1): EPEVTQTPSHQVTQMGQEVILRCVPISNHLYFYWYRQILGQKVEFLVSFYNNEISEKSEIFDDQFSVERPDGSNFTLKIRSTKLEDSAMYFCASTRGQTEAFFGQGTRLTVV.

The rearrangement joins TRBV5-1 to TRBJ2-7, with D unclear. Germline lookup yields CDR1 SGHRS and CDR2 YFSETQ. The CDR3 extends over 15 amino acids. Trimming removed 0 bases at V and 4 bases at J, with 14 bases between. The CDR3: CASSLGDVWSYEQYF. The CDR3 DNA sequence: TGCGCCAGCAGCTTGGGAGATGTGTGGTCGTACGAGCAGTACTTC. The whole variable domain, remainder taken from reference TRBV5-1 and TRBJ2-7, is KAGVTQTPRYLIKTRGQQVTLSCSPISGHRSVSWYQQTPGQGLQFLFEYFSETQRNKGNFPGRFSGRQFSNSRSEMNVSTLELGDSALYLCASSLGDVWSYEQYFGPGTRLTVT.

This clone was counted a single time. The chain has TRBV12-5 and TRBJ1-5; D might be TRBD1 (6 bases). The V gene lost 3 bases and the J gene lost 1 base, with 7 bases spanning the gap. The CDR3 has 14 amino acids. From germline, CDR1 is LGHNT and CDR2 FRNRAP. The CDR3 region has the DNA TGTGCTAGTGGTTTAGGACAGAGCAATCAGCCCCAGCATTTT. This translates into CASGLGQSNQPQHF.

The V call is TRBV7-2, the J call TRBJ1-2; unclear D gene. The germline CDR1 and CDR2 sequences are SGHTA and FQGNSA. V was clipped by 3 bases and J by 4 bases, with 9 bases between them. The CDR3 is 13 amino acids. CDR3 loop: CASSFSRSYGYTF. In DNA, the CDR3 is TGTGCCAGCAGCTTTAGCCGATCCTATGGCTACACCTTC.

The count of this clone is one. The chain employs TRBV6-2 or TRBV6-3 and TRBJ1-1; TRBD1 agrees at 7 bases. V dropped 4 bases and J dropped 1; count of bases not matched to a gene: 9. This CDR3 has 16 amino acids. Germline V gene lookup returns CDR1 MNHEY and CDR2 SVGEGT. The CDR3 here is CASSWVAGTANTEAFF. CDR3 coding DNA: TGTGCCAGCAGTTGGGTCGCCGGGACAGCGAACACTGAAGCTTTCTTT.